These 27 T cell receptor beta chains came from one sample sequenced in a study of blood T cells in healthy people across ages. Primed by a sample-barcoded 5' primer and a J-beta primer mix, a second PCR proceeded for about 6 to 11 cycles. TCRdb redid the calling of the 5' RACE reads with MiXCR, one entry per CDR3 protein. The data show about 1 million distinct CDR3 sequences, roughly 45% seen once. Source material: blood. The source is a woman aged 55-75 years in good health.

J is TRBJ2-3 and V is TRBV6-1; no firm D call. Per germline, CDR1 MNHNS and CDR2 SASEGT. Deletions cut 3 bases from V and 6 bases from J, with 16 bases between. The CDR3 runs 15 residues. This CDR3 reads CASSEVSRRSDTQYF. The CDR3, as DNA: TGTGCCAGCAGTGAGGTTAGCAGGAGATCGGATACGCAGTATTTT.

The chain joins TRBV2 to TRBJ2-6; 7 bases agree with TRBD2. The CDR3 extends over 17 amino acids. V lost 10 bases to trimming and J lost 0 bases; unmatched junction nucleotides: 12. CDR1 is SNHLY, CDR2 FYNNEI, per germline. The CDR3 here is CATTVRETRSGANVLTF. CDR3 nucleotides: TGTGCCACCACGGTGCGGGAGACGCGCTCTGGGGCCAACGTCCTGACTTTC.

This clonotype was seen a handful of times. CDR3 nucleotide sequence: TGCGCCAGCAGGGGCCTGGGGAGGGCGATCTACAATGAGCAGTTCTTC. Residues: CASRGLGRAIYNEQFF. The chain uses TRBV10-2 and TRBJ2-1; 7 bases agree with TRBD2. The germline gives CDR1 WSHSY, CDR2 SAAADI. J gave up 3 bases and V 6 bases, and 11 bases lay outside the gene matches. The CDR3 extends over 16 amino acids.

This chain joins TRBV7-2 and TRBJ2-7, with TRBD1 as a possible D gene (6 bases). The CDR3 is 16 amino acids. The germline CDR1 and CDR2 sequences are SGHTA and FQGNSA. Trimming took 2 bases from V and 3 from J, leaving 17 bases between them. DNA for the CDR3: TGTGCCAGCAGCTTACAGTCCGGGATAGGGGGCTACGAGCAGTACTTC. It is translated as CASSLQSGIGGYEQYF.

A note on this clonotype: A read error may account for a junction end that differs from germline. The V and J genes are TRBV6-2 or TRBV6-3 and TRBJ2-7; no definite D call. CDR3 length equals 15 residues. CDR1 and CDR2 from the germline V gene are MNHEY and SVGEGT. The CDR3 DNA sequence: TGTGCCAGCAGGACCCGATCCACGGGTACCTACGAGCGGTACTTC. This codes for CASRTRSTGTYERYF.

V and J are TRBV7-9 and TRBJ2-7, with 11 bases that match TRBD2. CDR1 SEHNR and CDR2 FQNEAQ come from the germline V gene (reference sequence). V trimming: 5 bases; J trimming: 5 bases; junction bases outside the gene matches: 11. The CDR3 is 16 residues long. CDR3 amino acids: CASSPLLAGGPHEQYF. The CDR3 DNA is TGTGCCAGCAGCCCGCTGTTAGCGGGAGGGCCCCACGAGCAGTACTTC. The full variable domain, completed using reference TRBV7-9 and TRBJ2-7, is DTGVSQNPRHKITKRGQNVTFRCDPISEHNRLYWYRQTLGQGPEFLTYFQNEAQLEKSRLLSDRFSAERPKGSFSTLEIQRTEQGDSAMYLCASSPLLAGGPHEQYFGPGTRLTVT.

V and J are TRBV28 and TRBJ2-7, with D possibly matching TRBD1 (6 bases). Trimming pared 4 bases from V and 7 bases from J, leaving 17 bases between. Looked up from germline, CDR1 is MDHEN and CDR2 is SYDVKM. The length of the CDR3 is 14 residues. CDR3 loop: CASSSEDRSGEQYF. In DNA, the CDR3 is TGTGCCAGCAGTTCAGAAGACAGGTCCGGGGAGCAGTACTTC. Looking up the rest from reference TRBV28 and TRBJ2-7 gives the full variable domain: DVKVTQSSRYLVKRTGEKVFLECVQDMDHENMFWYRQDPGLGLRLIYFSYDVKMKEKGDIPEGYSVSREKKERFSLILESASTNQTSMYLCASSSEDRSGEQYFGPGTRLTVT.

This clonotype was counted a few times. This chain uses TRBV6-2 or TRBV6-3 with TRBJ1-4; D is ambiguous. The CDR3 totals 15 residues. Germline V gene lookup returns CDR1 MNHEY and CDR2 SVGEGT. V lost 0 bases and J lost 3, with 8 bases in between. DNA of the CDR3: TGTGCCAGCAGTTACTCGGTGGAGTCTAATGAAAAACTGTTTTTT. Protein product: CASSYSVESNEKLFF.

A remark on this clonotype: An end of the junction does not agree with germline; a read error may underlie this. The chain links TRBV30 to TRBJ1-2, with D perhaps matching TRBD1 (6 bases). The CDR3 covers 13 residues. The germline V gene encodes CDR1 GTSNPN and CDR2 SVGIG (reference sequence). The CDR3 DNA sequence: TGTGCCTGGAGCGGGGGCAACGGCTATGGCAACACCTTC. It is translated as CAWSGGNGYGNTF.

The chain links TRBV20-1 to TRBJ2-1, with D unclear. The CDR3 sequence is 15 residues long. Trimming took off 3 bases at V and 0 bases at J, with 12 bases between the two ends. Germline assignment: CDR1 DFQATT and CDR2 SNEGSKA (reference sequence). The CDR3 DNA is TGCAGTGCTAGTCAAGGGTCGAGCTCCTACAATGAGCAGTTCTTC. Translated, it gives CSASQGSSSYNEQFF.

With respect to this clonotype: A junction boundary mismatches the germline segment, possibly from a read error. The chain couples TRBV12-3 or TRBV12-4 to TRBJ2-3; D gene ambiguous. The CDR3 extends over 12 amino acids. The CDR3 spells CASSLRADAQYF. CDR3 DNA sequence: TGTGCCAGCAGTTTGAGAGCAGATGCGCAGTATTTT.

The V gene is TRBV5-1, the J gene TRBJ2-7; D unclear. V lost 4 bases and J lost 0, with 20 bases in between. The CDR3 runs 17 residues. The germline V gene encodes CDR1 SGHRS and CDR2 YFSETQ. The CDR3 region has the DNA TGCGCCAGCAGCCCCCGCTCATCCGCGCTTAACTCCTACGAGCAGTACTTC. Protein product: CASSPRSSALNSYEQYF.

The chain combines TRBV5-1 with TRBJ1-5; D is possibly TRBD1 (6 bases). V was clipped by 2 bases and J by 4 bases, with 13 bases between them. CDR3 size: 15 residues. The V gene's germline CDR1 is SGHRS and CDR2 YFSETQ. The CDR3, as DNA: TGCGCCAGCAGCTTTCTCCCGGACAGTAATCAGCCCCAGCATTTT. It specifies CASSFLPDSNQPQHF.

The chain has TRBV6-2 or TRBV6-3 and TRBJ2-7, with a weak D call TRBD2 (5 bases). This CDR3 has 12 amino acids. V lost 5 bases and J 12 bases, leaving 17 bases between the germline ends. The germline CDR1 and CDR2 sequences are MNHEY and SVGEGT. CDR3 region: CASSTTNEQWYF. In DNA form, the CDR3 reads TGTGCCAGCAGTACGACTAACGAGCAGTGGTACTTC.

The gene calls are TRBV7-6 and TRBJ2-5, with D perhaps matching TRBD1 or TRBD2 (5 bases each). The CDR3 is made up of 16 amino acids. CDR1 and CDR2 from the germline V gene are SGHVS and FNYEAQ. V lost 5 bases and J lost 7, with 23 bases in between. This CDR3 reads CASSGVFGGMGATQYF. CDR3 nucleotide sequence: TGTGCCAGCAGCGGGGTCTTTGGGGGTATGGGCGCGACCCAGTACTTC.

The V gene is TRBV12-3 or TRBV12-4, the J gene TRBJ2-3; unclear D gene. The CDR3 loop spans 13 amino acids. The ends were cut back, 8 bases at V and 1 base at J, with 10 bases in the middle. The CDR3 sequence is CASRRFGTDTQYF. Here the CDR3 DNA reads TGTGCCAGCCGGAGATTTGGCACAGATACGCAGTATTTT.

This chain joins TRBV5-1 and TRBJ2-7; no clear D. Trimming took off 0 bases at V and 0 bases at J, with 10 bases between the two ends. Germline CDR1 reads SGHRS; CDR2 reads YFSETQ. The CDR3 covers 15 residues. The CDR3 region is CASSLGGFLSYEQYF. CDR3 nucleotides: TGCGCCAGCAGCTTGGGGGGATTCCTCTCCTACGAGCAGTACTTC.

This chain joins TRBV3-1 and TRBJ2-4, with D possibly called TRBD1 or TRBD2 (5 bases each). V was trimmed by 1 base and J by 11 bases, leaving 18 bases between them. Germline-derived CDR1 and CDR2 are LGHDT and YNNKEL (reference sequence). This CDR3 is built from 15 residues. The CDR3 loop reads CASSQGRDGEELQYF. The CDR3 DNA follows: TGTGCCAGCAGCCAAGGAAGGGACGGAGAGGAACTTCAGTACTTC. Complete variable domain (other parts from reference TRBV3-1 and TRBJ2-4): DTAVSQTPKYLVTQMGNDKSIKCEQNLGHDTMYWYKQDSKKFLKIMFSYNNKELIINETVPNRFSPKSPDKAHLNLHINSLELGDSAVYFCASSQGRDGEELQYFGAGTRLSVL.

The chain's CDR3 is CASSIGRLISQPQHF. CDR3 sequence (DNA): TGTGCCAGCAGCATCGGACGGTTAATCAGTCAGCCCCAGCATTTT. This sequence joins TRBV5-6 and TRBJ1-5; D not resolved. This CDR3 region has 15 residues. V was shortened by 4 bases and J by 6 bases, with 17 bases between the two germline ends. CDR1 SGHDT and CDR2 YYEEEE come from the germline V gene.

This clonotype has just a few counts. Being one base from a much bigger clone, this may be a read error. This rearrangement joins TRBV4-1 to TRBJ2-5; 7 bases agree with TRBD2. J lost 11 bases, V lost 4 bases, and 22 bases had no gene match. Germline loops: CDR1 MGHRA, CDR2 YSYEKL. The CDR3 is 17 residues long. DNA for the CDR3: TGCGCCAGCAGCCTGGGGGGGGTAGCGGTAGAGTGGGATGAGCAGTACTTC. Encoded protein: CASSLGGVAVEWDEQYF.

This clonotype was seen only a few times. In nucleotides, the CDR3 is TGTGCCAGCAGTTACAGAAGACAGGGAAGACAAGAGACCCAGTACTTC. Residues: CASSYRRQGRQETQYF. The V call is TRBV6-5, the J call TRBJ2-7; 7 nucleotides line up with TRBD1. The DNA matches TRBJ2-5 better at its end, which makes the J call doubtful. Germline CDR1 and CDR2: MNHEY and SVGAGI. The CDR3 is 16 residues long.

The sample holds many counts of this clonotype. The chain joins TRBV6-2 or TRBV6-3 to TRBJ2-7; 12 bases match TRBD2. Germline V lookup: CDR1 MNHEY, CDR2 SVGEGT. The CDR3 runs to 14 residues. Unmatched junction bases numbered 3, after V lost 6 bases and J lost 3 bases. CDR3 region: CASRPGLAGYEQYF. Written as DNA, the CDR3 is TGTGCCAGCAGACCGGGACTAGCGGGCTACGAGCAGTACTTC.

This chain links TRBV20-1 with TRBJ1-2; D gene uncertain. This CDR3 has 15 amino acids. Germline V CDR1 and CDR2: DFQATT, SNEGSKA (reference sequence). Trimming cost V 0 bases and J 4 bases, with 15 bases left between them. Written as DNA, the CDR3 is TGCAGTGCTAGAGATCCCCCCTCCCAAGGCTATGGCTACACCTTC. Its protein is CSARDPPSQGYGYTF.

This clonotype was observed a few times. CDR3 sequence (DNA): TGTGCCAGCAGTTACCTGTACAGGGTGTCCAACACTGAAGCTTTCTTT. It yields the protein CASSYLYRVSNTEAFF. This chain uses TRBV6-5 with TRBJ1-1, with D possibly TRBD1 on 6 matching bases. Germline V gives CDR1 MNHEY, CDR2 SVGAGI. The CDR3 consists of 16 residues. Trimming removed 2 bases from V and 2 bases from J, with 15 bases in between.

The V gene is TRBV7-9, the J gene TRBJ2-7, with D perhaps TRBD1 or TRBD2 (5 bases each). CDR1 SEHNR and CDR2 FQNEAQ come from the germline V gene (reference sequence). The CDR3 is 15 amino acids. The ends were cut back, 4 bases at V and 0 bases at J, with 13 bases in the middle. CDR3 DNA: TGTGCCAGCAGCTCCAGCAGGGACGGCTCCTACGAGCAGTACTTC. It specifies CASSSSRDGSYEQYF.

This clonotype was observed a handful of times. The rearrangement joins TRBV29-1 to TRBJ2-1; D uncertain. The CDR3 contains 14 residues. V dropped 5 bases and J dropped 4 bases, with 15 bases sitting between them. The germline V gene has CDR1 SQVTM and CDR2 ANQGSEA. Written as DNA, the CDR3 is TGCAGCGTTAATGACCAAAGAAGGTACAATGAGCAGTTCTTC. Translation: CSVNDQRRYNEQFF.

The chain couples TRBV20-1 to TRBJ2-3, with D hard to call. In germline, CDR1 is DFQATT, CDR2 SNEGSKA (reference sequence). The CDR3 sequence is 13 residues long. DNA of the CDR3: TGCAGCGCTGGGCTGCCTAGCACAGATACGCAGTATTTT. Its protein is CSAGLPSTDTQYF.